This TCR beta chain was sequenced in a study of T cells after yellow fever vaccination. Whole-study findings and limits: The secondary response peaked faster, at day 5 versus 15, but was weaker. Boosting was followed by the reappearance of most primary-vaccination clones (roughly 96% CD4, 85% to 90% CD8).

To note about this clonotype: Its antigen is unidentified.

The CDR3 sequence is 18 residues long. CDR1 and CDR2 (germline): MNHEY, SVGAGI. V was trimmed by 0 bases and J by 1 base, leaving 18 bases between them. TCRdb used MiXCR to reprocess the 5' RACE reads, holding one entry per CDR3 protein. The table lists a few hundred thousand distinct CDR3 sequences, roughly a sixth of them singletons. The source was PBMCs, collected before the yellow fever booster vaccination. The sequence was collected from a man between 18 and 29 years old who received the YFV17D yellow fever vaccine. The chain uses TRBV6-5 and TRBJ1-1; D remains unclear. CDR3 sequence reads: CASSYSGPTSLWNTEAFF. CDR3 in DNA: TGTGCCAGCAGTTACTCGGGCCCCACGTCCCTCTGGAACACTGAAGCTTTCTTT.